A selection of T cell receptor beta chains follows, all from one sample in a study of molecular identifiers for immune sequencing clone quantification. TCRdb re-called the PCR reads with MiXCR, one entry per CDR3 protein. The sample records hundreds of thousands of distinct CDR3 sequences, roughly 21% being singletons. Input material: naive CD8+ T cells from blood, with Jurkat cell RNA spiked in. The receptors originated from a human donor in good health. Some libraries in this study had Jurkat cell RNA spiked in. CDR3s include the opening cysteine and the closing phenylalanine or tryptophan. The D gene is left open where the match is weak. Expanded clones get a size class; other rows say once, few or many, or leave the size out.

CDR3aa,CDR3nt,v_gene,j_gene,d_gene,abundance
CASSSDRGGEAFF,TGTGCCAGCAGCTCTGACAGGGGCGGAGAAGCTTTCTTT,TRBV7-9,TRBJ1-1,TRBD1,many
CAWSAPPGTNIHETQYF,TGTGCCTGGAGTGCCCCGCCCGGGACAAACATCCATGAGACCCAGTACTTC,TRBV30,TRBJ2-5,.,few
CASKGDYEQYF,TGTGCCAGCAAGGGTGACTACGAGCAGTACTTC,TRBV12-3/TRBV12-4,TRBJ2-7,.,many
CASSSVPGQLGSNQPQHF,TGTGCCAGCAGTTCCGTCCCGGGACAATTGGGTAGCAATCAGCCCCAGCATTTT,TRBV6-5,TRBJ1-5,.,many
CASSQADSYNEQFF,TGTGCCAGCAGCCAAGCGGACAGCTACAATGAGCAGTTCTTC,TRBV7-9,TRBJ2-1,.,few
CASSQELGQSYEQYF,TGCGCCAGCAGCCAAGAGTTGGGACAGTCCTACGAGCAGTACTTC,TRBV4-1,TRBJ2-7,TRBD1,.
CASSPKSTGTSGTGWGEQYF,TGTGCCAGCAGCCCTAAATCAACCGGGACTAGCGGGACGGGATGGGGCGAGCAGTACTTC,TRBV4-2,TRBJ2-7,TRBD2,few
CASNPGGGADTQYF,TGTGCCAGTAACCCGGGAGGCGGAGCAGATACGCAGTATTTT,TRBV12-3/TRBV12-4,TRBJ2-3,TRBD2,many
CAWSVGQGLRDTQYF,TGTGCCTGGAGTGTAGGGCAGGGACTTCGAGATACGCAGTATTTT,TRBV30,TRBJ2-3,.,many
CASSPGLAIDYNEQFF,TGTGCCAGCAGTCCCGGACTAGCGATCGACTACAATGAGCAGTTCTTC,TRBV12-3/TRBV12-4,TRBJ2-1,TRBD2,.
CASSTSLGGNTEAFF,TGTGCCAGCAGCACGTCGTTGGGGGGGAACACTGAAGCTTTCTTT,TRBV13,TRBJ1-1,.,.
CASFRDGYAFF,TGTGCCAGCTTCCGTGACGGATACGCTTTCTTT,TRBV12-3/TRBV12-4,TRBJ1-1,.,.
CSARGDSWVLYEQFF,TGCAGTGCTAGAGGTGACAGTTGGGTTTTATATGAGCAGTTCTTC,TRBV20-1,TRBJ2-1,.,.
CASSQGFGRGVYNEQFF,TGTGCCAGCAGCCAAGGATTCGGCAGGGGGGTTTACAATGAGCAGTTCTTC,TRBV4-2,TRBJ2-1,.,.
CASREKVNTGELFF,TGCGCCAGCAGGGAAAAAGTCAACACCGGGGAGCTGTTTTTT,TRBV5-1,TRBJ2-2,.,many
CASSQEDGSGGAYEQYF,TGTGCCAGCAGCCAAGAGGACGGGAGCGGGGGGGCCTACGAGCAGTACTTC,TRBV4-2,TRBJ2-7,TRBD2,few
CASREAGEAKNIQYF,TGCGCCAGCAGGGAAGCGGGGGAAGCCAAAAACATTCAGTACTTC,TRBV10-1,TRBJ2-4,TRBD2,many
CSARDGWGTDTQYF,TGCAGTGCTAGAGATGGTTGGGGCACAGATACGCAGTATTTT,TRBV20-1,TRBJ2-3,.,many
CASTGGTGSNYGYTF,TGTGCCAGCACCGGAGGGACAGGGAGTAACTATGGCTACACCTTC,TRBV12-3/TRBV12-4,TRBJ1-2,TRBD1,few
CASSYSGRSSYEQYF,TGTGCCAGCAGTTACTCGGGGCGATCCTCCTACGAGCAGTACTTC,TRBV6-2/TRBV6-3,TRBJ2-7,.,many
CASSQAPRGVDEQYF,TGCGCCAGCAGCCAAGCTCCTAGGGGGGTAGACGAGCAGTACTTC,TRBV4-3,TRBJ2-7,.,many
CASSLKGMGWGGDEQFF,TGTGCCAGCAGCTTAAAAGGGATGGGGTGGGGTGGGGATGAGCAGTTCTTC,TRBV13,TRBJ2-1,.,many
CATSRDGGGSIEEQYF,TGTGCCACCAGCAGAGATGGGGGAGGGAGCATAGAAGAGCAGTACTTC,TRBV15,TRBJ2-7,TRBD2,.
CASSLVASAPYEQYF,TGTGCCAGCAGCTTAGTCGCGTCCGCCCCCTACGAGCAGTACTTC,TRBV7-2,TRBJ2-7,.,many
CASSFLSSPLHF,TGTGCCAGCAGTTTCCTGAGCTCACCCCTCCACTTT,TRBV27,TRBJ1-6,.,.
CASSLAAIGTGELFF,TGTGCCAGCAGCTTAGCGGCAATAGGCACCGGGGAGCTGTTTTTT,TRBV11-2,TRBJ2-2,.,few
CASNERSSYEQYF,TGTGCCAGTAACGAGCGGAGCTCCTACGAGCAGTACTTC,TRBV28,TRBJ2-7,.,many
CASSYDPAGTALEGYTF,TGTGCCAGCAGCTACGACCCAGCCGGGACAGCTCTTGAGGGCTACACCTTC,TRBV6-2/TRBV6-3,TRBJ1-2,TRBD1,many
CATMIQGAGYNSPLHF,TGTGCCACCATGATACAGGGGGCAGGCTATAATTCACCCCTCCACTTT,TRBV27,TRBJ1-6,TRBD1,many
CASEGPTSGTQYF,TGTGCCAGCGAGGGACCCACCTCCGGTACGCAGTATTTT,TRBV9,TRBJ2-3,.,many
CASRPDRTSNQPQHF,TGTGCCAGCAGACCTGACAGGACGAGCAATCAGCCCCAGCATTTT,TRBV12-3/TRBV12-4,TRBJ1-5,.,many
CASSHTLPGQGGQPQHF,TGTGCCAGCAGCCATACCCTACCGGGACAGGGCGGACAGCCCCAGCATTTT,TRBV3-1,TRBJ1-5,TRBD1,few
CASSSVGIGEQFF,TGTGCCAGCAGTTCAGTGGGAATAGGGGAGCAGTTCTTC,TRBV6-6,TRBJ2-1,.,many
CSATSGSSTGELFF,TGCAGTGCTACTAGCGGGAGTAGCACCGGGGAGCTGTTTTTT,TRBV20-1,TRBJ2-2,TRBD2,few
CATSDLTGEDTQYF,TGTGCCACCAGTGATTTGACAGGGGAGGATACGCAGTATTTT,TRBV24-1,TRBJ2-3,TRBD1,many
CAWRGDSYEQYF,TGTGCCTGGAGGGGGGACAGCTACGAGCAGTACTTC,TRBV30,TRBJ2-7,TRBD1,many
CASSQIAGGPLQETQYF,TGTGCCAGCAGTCAAATCGCGGGGGGCCCACTCCAAGAGACCCAGTACTTC,TRBV12-3/TRBV12-4,TRBJ2-5,TRBD2,many
CASRETDRYEQYF,TGTGCCAGCCGAGAGACGGACAGGTACGAGCAGTACTTC,TRBV11-3,TRBJ2-7,TRBD1,many
CASSEGTTQNQPQHF,TGTGCCAGCAGCGAGGGGACAACTCAGAATCAGCCCCAGCATTTT,TRBV9,TRBJ1-5,.,.
CATSEHASTGELFF,TGTGCCACCAGTGAACACGCTAGTACCGGGGAGCTGTTTTTT,TRBV24-1,TRBJ2-2,.,few
CASSEVVIANTEAFF,TGTGCCAGCAGTGAAGTTGTCATAGCGAACACTGAAGCTTTCTTT,TRBV2,TRBJ1-1,.,many
CSAESPGIGYEQYF,TGCAGTGCTGAAAGTCCCGGGATAGGATACGAGCAGTACTTC,TRBV20-1,TRBJ2-7,.,many
CASATGIGELFF,TGTGCCAGCGCGACGGGAATCGGGGAGCTGTTTTTT,TRBV7-6,TRBJ2-2,.,many
CASSDGQGRPGTDTQYF,TGTGCCAGCTCAGATGGACAGGGAAGGCCAGGTACAGATACGCAGTATTTT,TRBV18,TRBJ2-3,TRBD1,.
CASSPTGPGETQYF,TGTGCCAGCAGCCCGACAGGGCCGGGAGAGACCCAGTACTTC,TRBV12-3/TRBV12-4,TRBJ2-5,TRBD1,many